This T cell receptor (beta chain) was found in a study of T-cell reconstitution after alpha-beta-depleted transplantation in children. V gave up 2 bases and J gave up 5 bases, with 13 bases separating them. The CDR3 spans 15 residues. Only a few counts were recorded for this clonotype. Preparation of the TCRbeta library was carried out with unique molecular identifiers. TCRdb ran MiXCR on the PCR reads and lists one entry per CDR3 protein. The sample has approximately 500,000 distinct CDR3 sequences, around 27% seen once. Specimen: PBMCs, collected before TCRalphabeta/CD19-depleted stem cell transplant. The receptor was isolated from a boy under three years old with Wiskott-Aldrich syndrome, due to receive a stem cell transplant. The chain carries TRBV12-3 or TRBV12-4 and TRBJ1-5; D is perhaps TRBD1 (6 bases). The CDR3 protein is CASSLTGSMDQPQHF. For the CDR3, the DNA is TGTGCCAGCAGTTTAACAGGGAGTATGGATCAGCCCCAGCATTTT.